This record covers a single T cell receptor beta chain. The antigen is undetermined. Method: immunoSEQ multiplex PCR; TCRdb's copy keeps in-frame clones and lacks some. The table records some 140,000 clones, 85% to 95% of them present only once. Germline values: CDR1 SGHDT, CDR2 YYEEEE. Trimming took 4 bases from V and 4 from J; bases not matched to a gene: 12. There are 16 residues in the CDR3. The data were obtained in a study of T cell responses to AZD1222 COVID-19 vaccine. Overall study results and limits: Spike-specific TCR breadth and depth were elevated following two AZD1222 doses.

The origin of this receptor is an adult in good health. Specimen: peripheral blood, collected on day 0 of AZD1222 vaccination. V and J are TRBV5-6 and TRBJ1-2, with 8 bases fitting TRBD1. As DNA, the CDR3 is TGTGCCAGCAGCGCCCGGGACAGGTTTGTTCCCTATGGCTACACCTTC. Residues: CASSARDRFVPYGYTF.